Below are 27 T cell receptor beta chains sequenced from a single sample in a study of PD-L1 blockade in urothelial cancer. Method: immunoSEQ multiplex PCR; TCRdb's copy keeps in-frame clones and lacks some. Counted here are under 120,000 clones, around 85% occurring once; the ten biggest clones make up 2.4%. The specimen was PBMCs, collected around atezolizumab (anti-PD-L1) treatment. The receptor source for this set is a man aged 45 to 65 with urothelial cancer.

This clone was detected a few times. The V gene is TRBV19, the J gene TRBJ2-1, with 11 bases identical to TRBD2. Trimming removed 4 bases from V and 4 bases from J; junction bases left unmatched: 6. The CDR3 contains 16 residues. In germline, CDR1 is LNHDA, CDR2 SQIVND (reference sequence). Here the CDR3 reads CASSKTGTSGYNEQFF. For the CDR3, the DNA is TGTGCCAGTAGTAAAACCGGGACTAGCGGTTACAATGAGCAGTTCTTC.

The sample holds a few counts of this clone. This chain links TRBV6-5 with TRBJ1-4; TRBD1 agrees at 9 bases. Trimming took 5 bases from V and 8 from J; bases not matched to a gene: 9. The CDR3 loop spans 15 amino acids. The germline gives CDR1 MNHEY, CDR2 SVGAGI. The DNA of the CDR3 is TGTGCCAGCAGTCTAAACAGGGGGCTCAGGGAAAAACTGTTTTTT. Its translation: CASSLNRGLREKLFF.

The CDR3 loop reads CASSPQTSGSEQFF. DNA of the CDR3: TGTGCCAGCAGCCCCCAGACTAGCGGGAGTGAGCAGTTCTTC. V and J are TRBV5-6 and TRBJ2-1; TRBD2 matches at 12 bases. In germline, CDR1 is SGHDT, CDR2 YYEEEE. The junction had 5 bases not matched to a gene; V was cut back by 4 bases and J by 9 bases. The CDR3 has 14 amino acids.

This clone is a singleton in its sample. The gene calls are TRBV28 and TRBJ2-3, with D perhaps TRBD2 (6 bases). Per the germline V gene, CDR1 is MDHEN and CDR2 is SYDVKM. The V and J ends lost 4 bases and 2 bases respectively, with 13 bases between them. The CDR3 is made up of 15 amino acids. CDR3 in amino acids: CASSSGTAPTDTQYF. The CDR3 nucleotides read TGTGCCAGCAGTTCTGGGACTGCACCCACAGATACGCAGTATTTT.

V usage is TRBV6-5 and J usage is TRBJ1-2, with D perhaps matching TRBD1 (5 bases). CDR1 is MNHEY and CDR2 is SVGAGI in the germline V gene. The CDR3 has 14 amino acids. Trimming removed 3 bases at V and 2 bases at J, with 10 bases between. CDR3 sequence: CASSYDRMNYGYTF. CDR3 in DNA: TGTGCCAGCAGTTATGACAGAATGAACTATGGCTACACCTTC.

The rearrangement joins TRBV12-1 to TRBJ2-7; the tabulated D call, TRBD2, remains unverified against the DNA. TRBV12-1 counts as a pseudogene. This CDR3 is built from 16 residues. CDR3 sequence (DNA): TGTGCCAGCAGCTCATCAGGACTAGAGGCCCCCTACGAGCAGTACTTC. This encodes CASSSSGLEAPYEQYF.

In this sample, this clone turned up once. The chain links TRBV2 to TRBJ1-4; a possible D gene is TRBD1 (6 bases). This CDR3 contains 14 residues. From germline, CDR1 is SNHLY and CDR2 FYNNEI. V lost 7 bases and J lost 7, with 16 bases in between. CDR3 amino acids: CASKQQGVREKLFF. CDR3 nucleotides: TGTGCCAGCAAACAACAGGGTGTCCGTGAAAAACTGTTTTTT.

The genes are TRBV7-8 and TRBJ1-4, with TRBD1 matching over 7 bases. J was trimmed by 5 bases and V by 2 bases; bases with no gene match: 8. This CDR3 contains 16 residues. Looked up from germline, CDR1 is SGHVS and CDR2 is FQNEAQ. The CDR3 DNA reads TGTGCCAGCAGCTTATCCCGACAGGGTAGAAATGAAAAACTGTTTTTT. It codes for CASSLSRQGRNEKLFF.

The genes are TRBV10-3 and TRBJ1-2, with 9 bases lining up with TRBD1. V lost 2 bases and J lost 8; bases outside the gene matches: 3. This CDR3 has 13 amino acids. Looked up from germline, CDR1 is ENHRY and CDR2 is SYGVKD. CDR3 protein: CAISETGGAGYTF. CDR3 in DNA: TGTGCCATCAGTGAGACAGGGGGCGCGGGCTACACCTTC.

This sequence joins TRBV4-1 and TRBJ2-1; TRBD2 might be the D (5 bases). Per germline, CDR1 MGHRA and CDR2 YSYEKL. The CDR3 runs to 16 residues. Deletions cut 0 bases from V and 8 bases from J, with 17 bases between. The CDR3 here is CASSQEWRGNTYEQFF. Written as DNA, the CDR3 is TGCGCCAGCAGCCAAGAGTGGCGAGGGAACACCTATGAGCAGTTCTTC.

DNA of the CDR3: TGCGCCAGCAGCTCGGTGGGACTAGCGGGAAACAATGAGCAGTTCTTC. This codes for CASSSVGLAGNNEQFF. The rearrangement uses TRBV5-1 and TRBJ2-1; 13 bases agree with TRBD2. CDR3 length equals 16 residues. The germline gives CDR1 SGHRS, CDR2 YFSETQ. V was pared by 3 bases and J by 5 bases, with 5 bases of the junction left unmatched.

The chain joins TRBV4-2 to TRBJ1-5, with unresolved D. The CDR3 contains 13 residues. The germline V and J ends were trimmed by 0 bases and 6 bases, with 6 bases remaining between them. CDR1 is LGHNA and CDR2 is YNFKEQ in the germline V gene. The CDR3 loop reads CASSQDSRQPQHF. The CDR3 DNA reads as TGTGCCAGCAGCCAAGATAGCCGTCAGCCCCAGCATTTT.

The chain has TRBV28 and TRBJ2-3; 8 bases are a match to TRBD2. The CDR3 extends over 13 amino acids. CDR1 and CDR2 from the germline V gene are MDHEN and SYDVKM. CDR3 bases: TGTGGTGCGGGAGCGGGGGGCACAGATACGCAGTATTTT. Translation gives CGAGAGGTDTQYF.

The rearrangement uses TRBV30 and TRBJ2-3, with 7 bases that match TRBD2. The CDR3 extends over 15 amino acids. In germline, CDR1 is GTSNPN, CDR2 SVGIG (reference sequence). V shed 0 bases and J 6 bases; nucleotides not matched to a gene: 9. The CDR3 bases are TGTGCCTGGAGTGTGAAAGCGGGACGAGTGGATACGCAGTATTTT. Amino acid sequence: CAWSVKAGRVDTQYF.

This chain joins TRBV7-2 and TRBJ2-5; 8 bases are a match to TRBD2. The V and J ends lost 6 bases and 3 bases, in that order; junction bases with no gene match: 18. The CDR3 contains 18 residues. CDR1 SGHTA and CDR2 FQGNSA come from the germline V gene. CDR3 protein: CASSLMYLAGGREETQYF. CDR3 nucleotide sequence: TGTGCCAGCAGTTTAATGTATTTGGCGGGAGGCCGAGAAGAGACCCAGTACTTC.

The chain couples TRBV28 to TRBJ2-1; the D is unclear. Between the trimmed V and J ends, which lost 6 bases and 9 bases, there was a span of 9 bases. From germline, CDR1 is MDHEN and CDR2 SYDVKM. The CDR3 covers 11 residues. The CDR3 sequence is CASSYVSEQFF. DNA of the CDR3: TGTGCCAGCAGCTACGTGAGTGAGCAGTTCTTC. Full variable domain (missing parts from reference TRBV28 and TRBJ2-1): DVKVTQSSRYLVKRTGEKVFLECVQDMDHENMFWYRQDPGLGLRLIYFSYDVKMKEKGDIPEGYSVSREKKERFSLILESASTNQTSMYLCASSYVSEQFFGPGTRLTVL.

This chain joins TRBV6-5 and TRBJ1-6, with 10 bases aligning to TRBD1. The germline gives CDR1 MNHEY, CDR2 SVGAGI. The CDR3 consists of 15 residues. V trimming: 5 bases; J trimming: 7 bases; junction bases outside the gene matches: 5. CDR3 DNA sequence: TGTGCCAGCAGTAAGCGGGGACAGGGGAATTCACCCCTCCACTTT. It yields the protein CASSKRGQGNSPLHF.

This sequence joins TRBV1 and TRBJ2-5; TRBD1, the table's D call, lacks a check against the DNA. TRBV1 is classified as a pseudogene. The CDR3 sequence is 14 residues long. The chain's CDR3 is CTSSYGQIQETQYF. The CDR3, as DNA: TGCACCAGCAGCTATGGCCAAATCCAAGAGACCCAGTACTTC.

The chain is built from TRBV18 and TRBJ2-5; tentative D call: TRBD2 (6 bases). The V end lost 6 bases, the J end lost 5 bases, and 16 bases lay between the germline ends. The CDR3 sequence is 14 residues long. The V gene's germline CDR1 is KGHSH and CDR2 LQKENI. Here the CDR3 DNA reads TGTGCCAGCTCCCGGCGGGGTAGCGAGGAGACCCAGTACTTC. It yields the protein CASSRRGSEETQYF.

The J gene is TRBJ1-1, the V gene TRBV5-6; the match to TRBD1 covers 9 bases. Germline CDR1 reads SGHDT; CDR2 reads YYEEEE. V was clipped by 3 bases and J by 4 bases; unmatched bases: 7. This CDR3 has 15 amino acids. CDR3 amino acids: CASSWGTGLGTEAFF. CDR3 DNA: TGTGCCAGCAGCTGGGGGACAGGGTTGGGCACTGAAGCTTTCTTT.

The DNA of the CDR3 is TGTGCCAGCAGTGGCGGGGGAGGGAACACTGAAGCTTTCTTT. Protein product: CASSGGGGNTEAFF. The chain joins TRBV28 to TRBJ1-1; a possible D gene is TRBD1 (5 bases). Trimming shortened V by 5 bases and J by 1 base, and 11 bases separated the two germline ends. This CDR3 region has 14 residues. Germline CDR1 is MDHEN and CDR2 is SYDVKM.

This chain joins TRBV30 and TRBJ1-2; 8 nucleotides agree with TRBD1. The germline gives CDR1 GTSNPN, CDR2 SVGIG (reference sequence). Trimming at V came to 0 bases and at J to 7 bases, leaving 7 bases not matched to a gene. CDR3 length equals 14 residues. The CDR3 is CAWSVGQGVRGYTF. The CDR3 coding sequence is TGTGCCTGGAGTGTAGGACAGGGAGTCCGTGGCTACACCTTC.

The chain recombines TRBV14 with TRBJ1-1, with a tentative D call TRBD1 (6 bases). CDR1 SGHDN and CDR2 FVKESK come from the germline V gene. V lost 5 bases and J 2 bases, leaving 12 bases between the germline ends. This CDR3 is built from 14 residues. Here the CDR3 DNA reads TGTGCCAGCAGCGCCGGACAGCTAAACACTGAAGCTTTCTTT. Translating it yields CASSAGQLNTEAFF.

The rearrangement uses TRBV5-4 and TRBJ2-1; 7 bases map to TRBD2. V was pared by 5 bases and J by 12 bases, with 8 bases of the junction left unmatched. The CDR3 consists of 12 residues. CDR1 SGHNT and CDR2 YYREEE come from the germline V gene (reference sequence). As DNA, the CDR3 is TGTGCCAGCAGTGACCCGGGAGGTGGGCAGTTCTTC. This gives the protein CASSDPGGGQFF. Based on the CDR3 plus reference TRBV5-4 and TRBJ2-1, the full variable domain is ETGVTQSPTHLIKTRGQQVTLRCSSQSGHNTVSWYQQALGQGPQFIFQYYREEENGRGNFPPRFSGLQFPNYSSELNVNALELDDSALYLCASSDPGGGQFFGPGTRLTVL.

The chain recombines TRBV10-1 with TRBJ2-7; 14 bases align to TRBD2. The V and J ends lost 4 bases and 3 bases, in that order; junction bases with no gene match: 2. The CDR3 is 15 amino acids. Germline CDR1 is WNHNN and CDR2 is SYGVQD (reference sequence). The CDR3 sequence: CASSGGLAGDYEQYF. CDR3 bases: TGCGCCAGCAGTGGGGGACTAGCGGGAGACTACGAGCAGTACTTC.

The chain is built from TRBV28 and TRBJ1-6; tentative D call: TRBD1 (6 bases). This CDR3 is 15 amino acids long. Germline assignment: CDR1 MDHEN and CDR2 SYDVKM. V gave up 6 bases and J gave up 9 bases, with 18 bases separating them. The CDR3 loop reads CASRLLQGLGSPLHF. Here the CDR3 DNA reads TGTGCCAGCAGACTGCTGCAGGGGCTGGGTTCACCCCTCCACTTT. The entire variable domain, with the rest obtained from reference TRBV28 and TRBJ1-6, is as follows: DVKVTQSSRYLVKRTGEKVFLECVQDMDHENMFWYRQDPGLGLRLIYFSYDVKMKEKGDIPEGYSVSREKKERFSLILESASTNQTSMYLCASRLLQGLGSPLHFGNGTRLTVT.

This chain links TRBV2 with TRBJ2-7; D may be TRBD1 (5 bases). The germline gives CDR1 SNHLY, CDR2 FYNNEI. There are 14 residues in the CDR3. V shed 7 bases and J shed 6 bases, with 19 bases lying between them. The CDR3 loop is CASTIARGSREQYF. CDR3 nucleotides: TGTGCCAGCACGATCGCAAGGGGAAGTCGCGAGCAGTACTTC.